This TCR beta chain originates from a study of early T cells in non-severe SARS-CoV-2 infection. General observations from the study: Matching against VDJdb likely underestimated virus-specific expansions, favoring anti-spike CD8.

Via MiXCR, TCRdb re-called the 5' RACE reads, giving one row per CDR3 protein. The top ten clones hold around 7.3% of a sample with under 85,000 distinct CDR3 sequences, around 5% of them seen once. Germline CDR1 and CDR2: MGHRA and YSYEKL. V lost 5 bases to trimming and J lost 0 bases; unmatched junction nucleotides: 7. This CDR3 comprises 18 residues. This clonotype came up many times. Its antigen is not identified. This chain uses TRBV4-1 with TRBJ2-3; 14 bases align to TRBD2. The sequence was collected from an adult who was a healthcare worker with PCR-confirmed SARS-CoV-2 infection or an uninfected control (not recorded which). The source was whole blood, collected at baseline. Here the CDR3 DNA reads TGCGCCAGCAGCTCATTGGGGACTAGCGGGAGAAGCACAGATACGCAGTATTTT. Encoded protein: CASSSLGTSGRSTDTQYF.